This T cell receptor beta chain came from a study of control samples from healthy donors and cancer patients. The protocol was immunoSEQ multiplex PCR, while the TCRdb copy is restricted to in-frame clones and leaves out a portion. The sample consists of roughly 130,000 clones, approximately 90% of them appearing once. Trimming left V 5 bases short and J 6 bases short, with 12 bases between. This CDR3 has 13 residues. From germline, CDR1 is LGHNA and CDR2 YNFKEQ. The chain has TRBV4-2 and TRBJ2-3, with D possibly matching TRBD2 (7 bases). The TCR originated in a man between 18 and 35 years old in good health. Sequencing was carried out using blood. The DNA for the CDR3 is TGTGCCAGCAGCAGGGGGGGGGAGGATACGCAGTATTTT. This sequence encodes CASSRGGEDTQYF.